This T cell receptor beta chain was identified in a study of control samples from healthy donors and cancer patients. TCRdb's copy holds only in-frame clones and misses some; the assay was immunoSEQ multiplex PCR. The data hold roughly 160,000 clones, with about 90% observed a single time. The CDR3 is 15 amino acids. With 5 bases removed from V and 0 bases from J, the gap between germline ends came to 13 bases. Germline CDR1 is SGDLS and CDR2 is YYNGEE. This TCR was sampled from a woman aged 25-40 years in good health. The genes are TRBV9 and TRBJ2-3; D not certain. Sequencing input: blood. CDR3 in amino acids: CASRRRWGSTDTQYF. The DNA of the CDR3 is TGTGCCAGCAGACGCAGGTGGGGTAGCACAGATACGCAGTATTTT.